The sequence of this TCR beta chain was determined in a study of radiotherapy plus CTLA-4 blockade in lung cancer. Study background: Roughly 17% of patients responded objectively, and around 32% achieved disease control. General observations from the study: In blood, after radiotherapy plus ipilimumab, tumor-derived TCR clones expanded. Alongside interferon-beta, early blood T cell clone dynamics were reportedly the best predictor of response.

Clones were read by immunoSEQ multiplex PCR, and TCRdb kept only the in-frame ones, dropping some. The sample gives under 110,000 clones, about 85% of which show up once; 2% to 2.5% is in the top ten. Details on this clone: Its antigen is not known.

It was focal radiation plus CTLA-4 blockade with ipilimumab that patients with chemo-refractory metastatic non-small-cell lung cancer received. The germline V gene encodes CDR1 MDHEN and CDR2 SYDVKM. The CDR3 sequence is 14 residues long. Trimming cost V 1 base and J 3 bases, with 7 bases left between them. This receptor was identified in a human donor with non-small cell lung cancer that progressed on radiotherapy plus ipilimumab. Some clones in this sample may be carry-over from other donors' samples. The material sequenced was peripheral blood, taken from a patient treated with radiotherapy plus ipilimumab. V and J are TRBV28 and TRBJ1-3; no definite D call. The CDR3 loop reads CASSLSGFGNTIYF. The CDR3 nucleotides read TGTGCCAGCAGTTTATCAGGTTTTGGAAACACCATATATTTT.